The present entry profiles one T cell receptor beta chain with its context. Antigen: not known. CDR1 is SGHRS, CDR2 YFSETQ, per germline. The CDR3 is 15 amino acids. Trimming removed 0 bases at V and 4 bases at J, with 13 bases between. This sample was included in a study of cytomegalovirus exposure and HLA in healthy donors. Notes on the study in general: CMV serostatus stood as the only immune exposure information on hand. Later analysis demonstrated an association between a missense DCLRE1C variant and TCR beta V- and J-gene trimming. Of the V segments, some could not be distinguished, including TRBV6-2 and TRBV6-3, and were excluded.

Vbeta (60) and Jbeta (13) primers were used in the PCR. Method: immunoSEQ multiplex PCR; TCRdb's copy keeps in-frame clones and lacks some. The sample holds 150,000 to 200,000 clones, around 80% seen once. The receptor comes from a boy aged 2-9 years in good health and CMV-seronegative. The chain recombines TRBV5-1 with TRBJ1-1; no definite D call. The sequenced sample was PBMCs. CDR3: CASSLERVGSTEAFF. DNA of the CDR3: TGCGCCAGCAGCTTGGAACGGGTGGGGAGCACTGAAGCTTTCTTT.